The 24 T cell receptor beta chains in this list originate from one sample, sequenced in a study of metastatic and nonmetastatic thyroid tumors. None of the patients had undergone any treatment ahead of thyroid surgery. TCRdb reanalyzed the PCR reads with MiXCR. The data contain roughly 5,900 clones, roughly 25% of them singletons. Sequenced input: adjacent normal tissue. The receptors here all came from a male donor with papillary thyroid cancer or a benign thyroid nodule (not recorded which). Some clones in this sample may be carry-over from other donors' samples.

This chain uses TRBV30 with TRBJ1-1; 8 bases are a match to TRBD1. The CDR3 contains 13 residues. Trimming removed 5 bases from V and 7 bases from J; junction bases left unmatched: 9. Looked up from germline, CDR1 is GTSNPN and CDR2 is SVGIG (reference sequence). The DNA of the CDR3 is TGTGCCTGGCTTAGGACAGGGACCGATGAAGCTTTCTTT. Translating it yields CAWLRTGTDEAFF. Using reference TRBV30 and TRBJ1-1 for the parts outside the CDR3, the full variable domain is SQTIHQWPATLVQPVGSPLSLECTVEGTSNPNLYWYRQAAGRGLQLLFYSVGIGQISSEVPQNLSASRPQDRQFILSSKKLLLSDSGFYLCAWLRTGTDEAFFGQGTRLTVV.

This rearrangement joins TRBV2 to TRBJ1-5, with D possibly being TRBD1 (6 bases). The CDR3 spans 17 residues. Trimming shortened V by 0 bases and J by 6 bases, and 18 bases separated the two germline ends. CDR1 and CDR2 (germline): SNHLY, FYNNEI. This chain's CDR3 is CASSEALRGGLGQPQHF. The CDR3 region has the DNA TGTGCCAGCAGTGAAGCGCTTCGAGGGGGTCTAGGTCAGCCCCAGCATTTT. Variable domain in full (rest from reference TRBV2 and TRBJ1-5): EPEVTQTPSHQVTQMGQEVILRCVPISNHLYFYWYRQILGQKVEFLVSFYNNEISEKSEIFDDQFSVERPDGSNFTLKIRSTKLEDSAMYFCASSEALRGGLGQPQHFGDGTRLSIL.

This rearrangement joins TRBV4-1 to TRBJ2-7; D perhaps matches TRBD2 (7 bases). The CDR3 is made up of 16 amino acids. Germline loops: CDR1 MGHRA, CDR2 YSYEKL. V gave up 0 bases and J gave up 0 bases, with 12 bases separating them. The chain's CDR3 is CASSQDGRGFSYEQYF. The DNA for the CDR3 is TGCGCCAGCAGCCAAGATGGGAGGGGGTTCTCCTACGAGCAGTACTTC.

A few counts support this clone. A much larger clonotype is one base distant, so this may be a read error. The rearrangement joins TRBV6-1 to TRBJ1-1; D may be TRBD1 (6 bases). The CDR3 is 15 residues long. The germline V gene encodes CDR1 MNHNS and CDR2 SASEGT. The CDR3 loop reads CVSSVGSGANTEAFF. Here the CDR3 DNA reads TGTGTCAGCAGTGTGGGTTCGGGGGCTAACACTGAAGCTTTCTTT.

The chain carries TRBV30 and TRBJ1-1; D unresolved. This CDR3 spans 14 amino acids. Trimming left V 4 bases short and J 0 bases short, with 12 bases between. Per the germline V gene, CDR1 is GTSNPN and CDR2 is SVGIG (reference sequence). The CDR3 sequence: CAWIPRTMNTEAFF. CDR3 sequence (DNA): TGTGCCTGGATACCCAGGACCATGAACACTGAAGCTTTCTTT.

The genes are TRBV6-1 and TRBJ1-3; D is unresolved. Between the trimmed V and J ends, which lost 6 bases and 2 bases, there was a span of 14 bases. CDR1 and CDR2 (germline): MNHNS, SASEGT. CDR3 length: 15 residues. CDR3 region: CASRPLQRTGNTIYF. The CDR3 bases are TGTGCCAGCAGACCCCTACAGAGGACTGGAAACACCATATATTTT.

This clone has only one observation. As DNA, the CDR3 is TGCGCCAGCAGCCAAGAGGACTACGAGCAGTACTTC. It specifies CASSQEDYEQYF. This rearrangement joins TRBV4-1 to TRBJ2-7; D is ambiguous. In germline, CDR1 is MGHRA, CDR2 YSYEKL. V lost 0 bases to trimming and J lost 3 bases, with 3 bases between them. This CDR3 region has 12 residues.

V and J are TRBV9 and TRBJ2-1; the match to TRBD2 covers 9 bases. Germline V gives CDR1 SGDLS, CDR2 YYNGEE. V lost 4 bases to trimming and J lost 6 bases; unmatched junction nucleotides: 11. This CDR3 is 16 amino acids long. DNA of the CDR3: TGTGCCAGCAGCTCTCGGACTAGCGAGATTCGCAATGAGCAGTTCTTC. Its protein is CASSSRTSEIRNEQFF.

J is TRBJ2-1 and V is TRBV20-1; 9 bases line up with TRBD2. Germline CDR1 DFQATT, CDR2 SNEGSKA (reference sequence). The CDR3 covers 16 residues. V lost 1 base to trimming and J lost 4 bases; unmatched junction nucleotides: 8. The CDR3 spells CSARGSAGGLYNEQFF. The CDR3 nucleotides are TGCAGTGCTAGAGGGTCCGCGGGAGGGTTGTACAATGAGCAGTTCTTC.

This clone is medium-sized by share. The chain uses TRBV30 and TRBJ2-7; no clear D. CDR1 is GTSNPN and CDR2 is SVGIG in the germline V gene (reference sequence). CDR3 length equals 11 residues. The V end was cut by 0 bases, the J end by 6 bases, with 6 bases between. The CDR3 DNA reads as TGTGCCTGGAGTGTAGCAACCGAGCAGTACTTC. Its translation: CAWSVATEQYF.

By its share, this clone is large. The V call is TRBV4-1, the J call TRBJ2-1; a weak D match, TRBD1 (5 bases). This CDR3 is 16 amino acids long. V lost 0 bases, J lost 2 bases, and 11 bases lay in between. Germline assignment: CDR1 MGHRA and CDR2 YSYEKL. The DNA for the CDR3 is TGCGCCAGCAGCCAAGAATCCAGGGTCCCCTACAATGAGCAGTTCTTC. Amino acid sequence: CASSQESRVPYNEQFF.

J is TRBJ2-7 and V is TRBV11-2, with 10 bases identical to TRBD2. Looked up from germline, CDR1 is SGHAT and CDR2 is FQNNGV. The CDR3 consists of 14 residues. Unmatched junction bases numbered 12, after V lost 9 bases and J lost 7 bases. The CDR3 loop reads CASHQLAGFLEQYF. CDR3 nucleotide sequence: TGTGCCAGTCACCAACTAGCGGGATTTTTGGAGCAGTACTTC.

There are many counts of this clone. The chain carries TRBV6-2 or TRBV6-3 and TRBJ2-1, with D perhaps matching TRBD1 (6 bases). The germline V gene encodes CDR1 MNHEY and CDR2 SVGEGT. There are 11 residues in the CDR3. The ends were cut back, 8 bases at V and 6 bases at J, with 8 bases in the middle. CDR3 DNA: TGTGCCAGCCAGGGGAGCAATGAGCAGTTCTTC. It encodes CASQGSNEQFF.

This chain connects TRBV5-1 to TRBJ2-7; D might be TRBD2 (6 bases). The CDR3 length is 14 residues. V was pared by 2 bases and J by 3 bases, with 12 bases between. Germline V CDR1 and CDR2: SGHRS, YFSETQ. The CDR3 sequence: CASSLRAEGYEQYF. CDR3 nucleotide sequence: TGCGCCAGCAGCTTAAGGGCGGAGGGCTACGAGCAGTACTTC.

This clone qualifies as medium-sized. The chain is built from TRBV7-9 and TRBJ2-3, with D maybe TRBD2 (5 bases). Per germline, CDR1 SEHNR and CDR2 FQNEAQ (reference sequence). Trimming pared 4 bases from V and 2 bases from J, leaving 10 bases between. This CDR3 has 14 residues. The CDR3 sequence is CASSSSWITDTQYF. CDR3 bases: TGTGCCAGCAGCTCTAGCTGGATCACAGATACGCAGTATTTT.

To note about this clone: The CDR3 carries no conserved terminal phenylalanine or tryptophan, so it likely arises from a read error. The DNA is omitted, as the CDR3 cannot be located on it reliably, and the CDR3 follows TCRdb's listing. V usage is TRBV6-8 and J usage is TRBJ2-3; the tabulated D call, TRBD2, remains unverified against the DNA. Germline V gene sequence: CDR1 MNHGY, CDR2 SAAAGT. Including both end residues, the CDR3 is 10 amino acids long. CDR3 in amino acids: CASWTSGTLV.

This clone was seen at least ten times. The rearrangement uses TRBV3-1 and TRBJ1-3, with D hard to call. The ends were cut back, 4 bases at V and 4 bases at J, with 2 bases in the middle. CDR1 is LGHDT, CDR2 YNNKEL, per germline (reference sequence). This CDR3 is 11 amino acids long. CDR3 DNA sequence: TGTGCCAGCAGCCTGGGAAACACCATATATTTT. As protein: CASSLGNTIYF.

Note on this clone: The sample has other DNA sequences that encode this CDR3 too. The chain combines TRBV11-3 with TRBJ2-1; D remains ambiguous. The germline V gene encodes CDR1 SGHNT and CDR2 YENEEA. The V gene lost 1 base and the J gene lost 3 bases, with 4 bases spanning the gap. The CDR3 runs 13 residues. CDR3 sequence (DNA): TGTGCCAGCAGCTTAGGGAACTACAATGAGCAGTTCTTC. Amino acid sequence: CASSLGNYNEQFF.

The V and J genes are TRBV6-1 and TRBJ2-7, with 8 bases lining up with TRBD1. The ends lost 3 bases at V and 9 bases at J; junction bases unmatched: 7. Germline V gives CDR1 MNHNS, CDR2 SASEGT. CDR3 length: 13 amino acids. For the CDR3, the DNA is TGTGCCAGCAGTGACAGGGGGCCTACGTGGCAGTACTTC. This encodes CASSDRGPTWQYF.

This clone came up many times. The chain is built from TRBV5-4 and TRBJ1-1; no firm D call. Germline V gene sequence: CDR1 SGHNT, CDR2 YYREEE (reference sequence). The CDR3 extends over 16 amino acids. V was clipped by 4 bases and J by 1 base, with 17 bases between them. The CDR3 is CASSLAGLGSNTEAFF. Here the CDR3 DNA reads TGTGCCAGCAGCCTCGCCGGGTTAGGGTCGAACACTGAAGCTTTCTTT.

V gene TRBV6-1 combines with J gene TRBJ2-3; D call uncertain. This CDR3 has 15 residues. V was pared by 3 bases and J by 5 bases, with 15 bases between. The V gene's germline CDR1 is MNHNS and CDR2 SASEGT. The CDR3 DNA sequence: TGTGCCAGCAGTGACGGCCCTCAGGCTCTAGATACGCAGTATTTT. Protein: CASSDGPQALDTQYF.

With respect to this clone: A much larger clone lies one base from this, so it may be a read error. The CDR3 nucleotides read TGTGCCAGCAGTTACGGGGGCACTAGGACTGAAGCTTTCTTT. The encoded protein is CASSYGGTRTEAFF. This chain links TRBV6-2 or TRBV6-3 with TRBJ1-1, with a possible D match to TRBD1 (6 bases). The length of the CDR3 is 14 residues. V gave up 2 bases and J gave up 5 bases, with 12 bases separating them. The germline gives CDR1 MNHEY, CDR2 SVGEGT.

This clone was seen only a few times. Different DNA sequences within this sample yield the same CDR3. The CDR3 loop reads CASSAAGGLFYEQYF. The DNA for the CDR3 is TGCGCCAGCAGCGCAGCGGGGGGCCTCTTCTACGAGCAGTACTTC. This rearrangement joins TRBV5-1 to TRBJ2-7; 9 bases fit TRBD2. Looked up from germline, CDR1 is SGHRS and CDR2 is YFSETQ. The CDR3 extends over 15 amino acids. After removal of 4 bases from V and 3 bases from J, the junction contained 8 bases not matched to a gene.

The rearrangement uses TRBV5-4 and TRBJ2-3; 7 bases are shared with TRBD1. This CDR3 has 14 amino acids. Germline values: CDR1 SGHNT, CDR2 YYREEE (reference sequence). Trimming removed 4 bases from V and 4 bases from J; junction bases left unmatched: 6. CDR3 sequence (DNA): TGTGCCAGCAGCCTACGACAGGGCTCAGATACGCAGTATTTT. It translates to CASSLRQGSDTQYF.